The clone carrying this T cell receptor (beta chain) appeared a few times. Its antigen is as yet unknown. TCRdb fed the reads into MiXCR, producing one record per CDR3 protein. The sample lists approximately 910,000 distinct CDR3 sequences; roughly 30% were seen once. This entry is derived from a study of T cell repertoires in cytomegalovirus infection. V was clipped by 3 bases and J by 1 base; unmatched bases: 14. The CDR3 is 19 amino acids. V and J are TRBV12-3 or TRBV12-4 and TRBJ1-1; 10 positions agree with TRBD1. The source of this sequence is a human donor in good health (CMV status not recorded). Some clones in this sample may be carry-over from other donors' samples. The sequences come from cultured CD8+ T cells from PBMCs, collected from culture after CMV antigen stimulation. This chain's CDR3 is CASSFNIWEGQGTNTEAFF. CDR3 DNA sequence: TGTGCCAGCAGTTTCAATATCTGGGAGGGACAGGGGACGAACACTGAAGCTTTCTTT.